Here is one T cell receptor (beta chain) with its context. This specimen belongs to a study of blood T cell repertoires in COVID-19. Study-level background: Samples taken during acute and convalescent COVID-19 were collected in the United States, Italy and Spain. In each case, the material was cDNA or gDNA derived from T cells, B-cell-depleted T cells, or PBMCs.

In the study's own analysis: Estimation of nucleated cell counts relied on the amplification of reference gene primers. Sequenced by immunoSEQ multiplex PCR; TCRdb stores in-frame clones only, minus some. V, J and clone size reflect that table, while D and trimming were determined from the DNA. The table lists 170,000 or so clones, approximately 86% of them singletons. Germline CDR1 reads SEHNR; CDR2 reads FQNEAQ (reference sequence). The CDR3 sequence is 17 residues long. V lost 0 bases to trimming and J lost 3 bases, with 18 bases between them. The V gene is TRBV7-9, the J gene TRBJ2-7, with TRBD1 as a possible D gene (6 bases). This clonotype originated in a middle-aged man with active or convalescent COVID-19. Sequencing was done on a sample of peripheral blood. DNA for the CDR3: TGTGCCAGCAGCTTAGCGCAAGGGGGTGGGATCTACTACGAGCAGTACTTC. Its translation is CASSLAQGGGIYYEQYF.